This TCR beta chain was retrieved from a study of blood T cell repertoires in COVID-19. Germline V CDR1 and CDR2: LNHNV, YYDKDF (reference sequence). The CDR3 sequence is 15 residues long. The V and J ends lost 0 bases and 7 bases respectively, with 15 bases between them. Original processing methods: Amplification with reference gene primers provided the estimates of nucleated cell counts. Data came from immunoSEQ multiplex PCR; TCRdb stores just in-frame clones and leaves some out. V and J calls and clone size are those listed in that table; D and trimming were worked out from the DNA. The repertoire holds 400,000 or so clones, with 80% to 90% as singletons. Participants reported their clinical history, and cohort assignment relied on those reports.

The rearrangement uses TRBV15 and TRBJ2-5, with D possibly TRBD1 on 5 matching bases. Sequences were obtained from PBMCs or T cells enriched from blood (not recorded which). This receptor was taken from a young man who had recovered from COVID-19. CDR3 DNA: TGTGCCACCAGCAGAGACAAGGCAGGGCTGGTGACCCAGTACTTC. It specifies CATSRDKAGLVTQYF.